The 14 T cell receptor beta chains listed next were all sequenced from one sample in a study of T-cell memory formation after mild COVID-19. TCRdb independently ran MiXCR on the 5' RACE reads; one entry per CDR3 protein. The sample yields roughly 410,000 distinct CDR3 sequences, more than 20% seen once. Sample: PBMCs or a T cell subset sorted from them (not recorded which). These receptors came from an adult woman who had mild COVID-19 (a few samples of this study predate the infection). Cell type and time point are not known.

As for this clonotype: Possible read error: a much larger clone is one base away. The chain uses TRBV7-2 and TRBJ2-3; 8 bases map to TRBD2. Per germline, CDR1 SGHTA and CDR2 FQGNSA. This CDR3 spans 16 amino acids. V dropped 5 bases and J dropped 4; count of bases not matched to a gene: 11. CDR3 nucleotide sequence: TGTGCCAGCAGCAAAAAGAGCGGGAGTGAGTCAGATACGCAGTATTTT. It translates to CASSKKSGSESDTQYF.

V is TRBV11-3 and J is TRBJ2-3; D is unresolved. The germline V gene encodes CDR1 SGHNT and CDR2 YENEEA. V lost 5 bases, J lost 0 bases, and 18 bases lay in between. The CDR3 has 17 amino acids. CDR3 DNA: TGTGCCAGCAGCCCGATGAGAGGTTCGTCGAGCACAGATACGCAGTATTTT. The encoded protein is CASSPMRGSSSTDTQYF.

This clonotype was counted only a few times. The J gene is TRBJ1-5, the V gene TRBV12-3 or TRBV12-4; 8 bases match TRBD1. V shed 4 bases and J 7 bases; nucleotides not matched to a gene: 6. The CDR3 covers 14 residues. The CDR3 region is CASSWDRRDQPQHF. CDR3 bases: TGTGCCAGCAGTTGGGACAGGAGGGACCAGCCCCAGCATTTT.

This chain joins TRBV3-1 and TRBJ2-7; possibly TRBD2 for D (6 bases). The CDR3 is 13 residues long. Germline V gene data show CDR1 as LGHDT and CDR2 as YNNKEL (reference sequence). Trimming took off 8 bases at V and 3 bases at J, with 14 bases between the two ends. Here the CDR3 DNA reads TGTGCCAGCTCGACCGGAGGGAGCTACGAGCAGTACTTC. This gives the protein CASSTGGSYEQYF.

This clonotype was seen a few times. The chain employs TRBV7-9 and TRBJ2-3; 15 bases fit TRBD2. CDR3 length equals 18 residues. J gave up 1 base and V 4 bases, and 6 bases lay outside the gene matches. Germline CDR1 SEHNR, CDR2 FQNEAQ (reference sequence). The DNA for the CDR3 is TGTGCCAGCAGCTCCGGGACTAGCGGGAGGCGTGGCACAGATACGCAGTATTTT. Translated: CASSSGTSGRRGTDTQYF.

The rearrangement uses TRBV7-9 and TRBJ1-5; no firm D call. Germline CDR1 SEHNR, CDR2 FQNEAQ (reference sequence). This CDR3 is 12 amino acids long. The V and J ends lost 3 bases and 5 bases respectively, with 5 bases between them. The CDR3 bases are TGTGCCAGCAGCTTCACAGATCAGCCCCAGCATTTT. It codes for CASSFTDQPQHF.

The gene calls are TRBV5-1 and TRBJ2-7, with 9 bases aligning to TRBD2. CDR1 and CDR2 from the germline V gene are SGHRS and YFSETQ. The trim removed 2 bases at V and 7 bases at J, leaving 13 bases unmatched. CDR3 size: 16 residues. CDR3 in amino acids: CASSFSGLAGSWEQYF. CDR3 bases: TGCGCCAGCAGCTTTAGCGGTCTAGCGGGGAGTTGGGAGCAGTACTTC.

The table lists this clonotype with a few counts. The rearrangement uses TRBV29-1 and TRBJ2-7, with D tentatively TRBD2 (7 bases). This CDR3 is 15 amino acids long. Germline loops: CDR1 SQVTM, CDR2 ANQGSEA. Trimming left V 3 bases short and J 4 bases short, with 19 bases between. CDR3 sequence reads: CSVDSRTRGAYEQYF. CDR3 DNA: TGCAGCGTTGACAGTCGCACCCGGGGGGCTTACGAGCAGTACTTC.

The CDR3 loop is CASCPSKGGYGYTF. The CDR3 DNA reads TGTGCCAGCTGCCCATCGAAGGGAGGGTATGGCTACACCTTC. This chain connects TRBV6-2 or TRBV6-3 to TRBJ1-2; D uncertain. V gave up 8 bases and J gave up 5 bases, with 18 bases separating them. This CDR3 is 14 amino acids long. Germline loops: CDR1 MNHEY, CDR2 SVGEGT.

This clonotype was seen a few times. J is TRBJ1-1 and V is TRBV7-2; 7 bases align to TRBD1. This CDR3 spans 16 amino acids. After removal of 7 bases from V and 0 bases from J, the junction contained 11 bases not matched to a gene. Per germline, CDR1 SGHTA and CDR2 FQGNSA. The CDR3 loop is CASTPGQSFMNTEAFF. The DNA of the CDR3 is TGTGCCAGCACCCCGGGACAGTCATTTATGAACACTGAAGCTTTCTTT.

V usage is TRBV6-1 and J usage is TRBJ1-2, with D uncertain. Germline V gives CDR1 MNHNS, CDR2 SASEGT. V was clipped by 2 bases and J by 6 bases, with 10 bases between them. The CDR3 extends over 13 amino acids. The CDR3 sequence: CASSENRIDGYTF. CDR3 sequence (DNA): TGTGCCAGCAGTGAAAACAGAATAGATGGCTACACCTTC.

This clonotype was found a few times. The rearrangement joins TRBV12-3 or TRBV12-4 to TRBJ1-3; 10 bases align to TRBD1. Trimming took 8 bases from V and 2 from J; bases not matched to a gene: 6. This CDR3 has 15 residues. CDR3 residues: CASRGQGGAGNTIYF. CDR3 bases: TGTGCCAGCCGCGGACAGGGGGGGGCTGGAAACACCATATATTTT.

The CDR3 coding sequence is TGTGCCAGTAGAGAACAGGGGGCTAATGGCTACACCTTC. Its protein product is CASREQGANGYTF. This chain joins TRBV14 and TRBJ1-2; 9 nucleotides align to TRBD1. The V segment lost 9 bases and the J segment 6 bases; nucleotides outside the gene matches: 8. Germline loops: CDR1 SGHDN, CDR2 FVKESK. This CDR3 contains 13 residues.

The chain joins TRBV20-1 to TRBJ1-2; no clear D gene. This CDR3 has 15 amino acids. Germline V gene lookup returns CDR1 DFQATT and CDR2 SNEGSKA (reference sequence). Trimming shortened V by 1 base and J by 1 base, and 13 bases separated the two germline ends. CDR3 nucleotides: TGCAGTGCTAGAGCTCCTCAACCTGGTAACTATGGCTACACCTTC. Encoded protein: CSARAPQPGNYGYTF.